This T cell receptor (beta chain) was captured by sequencing in a study of blood T cell repertoires in COVID-19. Whole-study context: PBMCs, B-cell-depleted T cells, or T cells provided the cDNA or gDNA that made up the material.

The CDR3 loop spans 15 amino acids. V was shortened by 4 bases and J by 6 bases, with 16 bases between the two germline ends. Germline assignment: CDR1 SGHAT and CDR2 FQNNGV. Each recovered donor of Cohort 3 presented with two negative PCRs, clearance, or symptom resolution. As processed by the authors: For nucleated cells, counts were estimated from reference gene primer amplification. The repertoire was sequenced with immunoSEQ multiplex PCR; TCRdb's copy has only in-frame clones and lacks some. V and J calls and clone size are those listed in that table; D and trimming were worked out from the DNA. The table has hundreds of thousands of clones, 85% seen once.

Sequences were obtained from PBMCs or T cells enriched from blood (not recorded which). This receptor was identified in a man aged 35-49 years who had recovered from COVID-19. V is TRBV11-2 and J is TRBJ2-1; weak D call: TRBD2 (6 bases). CDR3 loop: CASSSEAGTGNEQFF. The CDR3 DNA reads as TGTGCCAGCAGCTCGGAGGCGGGGACTGGCAATGAGCAGTTCTTC.